These 10 T cell receptor beta chains were sequenced from one sample in a study of T cell responses to AZD1222 COVID-19 vaccine. The protocol was immunoSEQ multiplex PCR, while the TCRdb copy is restricted to in-frame clones and leaves out a portion. Among around 200,000 clones listed, about 90% were seen once. Specimen: peripheral blood, collected on day 0 of AZD1222 vaccination. The receptor source for this set is an adult in good health.

The V gene is TRBV28, the J gene TRBJ1-5, with D unclear. The CDR3 covers 12 residues. Germline V gene data show CDR1 as MDHEN and CDR2 as SYDVKM. V lost 3 bases, J lost 6 bases, and 6 bases lay in between. The CDR3 is CASSLGFQPQHF. As DNA, the CDR3 is TGTGCCAGCAGTTTGGGGTTTCAGCCCCAGCATTTT.

The chain couples TRBV9 to TRBJ2-5; no firm D call. CDR1 and CDR2 from the germline V gene are SGDLS and YYNGEE. This CDR3 has 14 amino acids. The ends were cut back, 0 bases at V and 2 bases at J, with 8 bases in the middle. CDR3 region: CASSVGSGQETQYF. For the CDR3, the DNA is TGTGCCAGCAGCGTAGGGTCAGGACAAGAGACCCAGTACTTC. Filled out from reference TRBV9 and TRBJ2-5, the complete variable domain reads DSGVTQTPKHLITATGQRVTLRCSPRSGDLSVYWYQQSLDQGLQFLIQYYNGEERAKGNILERFSAQQFPDLHSELNLSSLELGDSALYFCASSVGSGQETQYFGPGTRLLVL.

This clone was seen once. The gene calls are TRBV30 and TRBJ1-6; D is unresolved. Germline lookup yields CDR1 GTSNPN and CDR2 SVGIG (reference sequence). The CDR3 consists of 15 residues. The germline V and J ends were trimmed by 5 bases and 0 bases, with 11 bases remaining between them. The CDR3: CAWAKASSYNSPLHF. DNA for the CDR3: TGTGCCTGGGCTAAAGCAAGCTCCTATAATTCACCCCTCCACTTT.

The rearrangement links TRBV6-1 to TRBJ1-1, with D possibly being TRBD1 (6 bases). V lost 2 bases and J 4 bases, leaving 14 bases between the germline ends. The CDR3 sequence is 15 residues long. Per the germline V gene, CDR1 is MNHNS and CDR2 is SASEGT. The chain's CDR3 is CASSEFLQGSTEAFF. The DNA of the CDR3 is TGTGCCAGCAGTGAATTTTTGCAGGGGAGCACTGAAGCTTTCTTT.

The CDR3 region is CASIQGATGSYGYTF. CDR3 DNA: TGTGCCAGTATCCAGGGGGCTACAGGGTCCTATGGCTACACCTTC. This chain joins TRBV19 and TRBJ1-2, with 8 bases identical to TRBD1. The CDR3 totals 15 residues. CDR1 is LNHDA and CDR2 is SQIVND in the germline V gene (reference sequence). With V trimmed by 7 bases and J by 4 bases, 11 bases remained unmatched. Based on the CDR3 plus reference TRBV19 and TRBJ1-2, the full variable domain is DGGITQSPKYLFRKEGQNVTLSCEQNLNHDAMYWYRQDPGQGLRLIYYSQIVNDFQKGDIAEGYSVSREKKESFPLTVTSAQKNPTAFYLCASIQGATGSYGYTFGSGTRLTVV.

The V gene is TRBV20-1, the J gene TRBJ1-2, with 7 nucleotides matching TRBD1. CDR1 DFQATT and CDR2 SNEGSKA come from the germline V gene (reference sequence). V lost 3 bases, J lost 14 bases, and 6 bases stayed unmatched. The CDR3 has 10 residues. The CDR3 sequence: CSARTTGVTF. Written as DNA, the CDR3 is TGCAGTGCTAGGACTACAGGGGTAACCTTC.

The CDR3 nucleotides read TGTGCCAGCTCACCAATCGGGACGGGCCTGGGGGAGACCCAGTACTTC. The encoded protein is CASSPIGTGLGETQYF. The chain combines TRBV18 with TRBJ2-5; possibly TRBD1 or TRBD2 for D (5 bases each). V lost 2 bases and J lost 5, with 18 bases in between. Per germline, CDR1 KGHSH and CDR2 LQKENI. The CDR3 spans 16 residues.

The gene calls are TRBV7-8 and TRBJ2-7; unclear D gene. Germline V gene lookup returns CDR1 SGHVS and CDR2 FQNEAQ. V gave up 4 bases and J gave up 5 bases, with 18 bases separating them. The CDR3 length is 15 residues. DNA for the CDR3: TGTGCCAGCAGCTCCTCCGCTAGGCCAAATCACGAGCAGTACTTC. Residues: CASSSSARPNHEQYF.

The chain links TRBV6-1 to TRBJ2-5; maybe TRBD2 (6 bases). V lost 0 bases and J lost 4, with 12 bases in between. This CDR3 region has 15 residues. Germline-derived CDR1 and CDR2 are MNHNS and SASEGT. The chain's CDR3 is CASSEAGGEAETQYF. DNA of the CDR3: TGTGCCAGCAGTGAAGCAGGCGGGGAGGCAGAGACCCAGTACTTC.

The J gene is TRBJ1-2, the V gene TRBV30; D call uncertain. This CDR3 comprises 14 residues. V gave up 0 bases and J gave up 2 bases, with 10 bases separating them. From germline, CDR1 is GTSNPN and CDR2 SVGIG (reference sequence). The CDR3 loop is CAWSVSFGNYGYTF. In DNA, the CDR3 is TGTGCCTGGAGTGTTAGTTTCGGGAACTATGGCTACACCTTC. The full variable domain, its missing parts supplied by reference TRBV30 and TRBJ1-2, is SQTIHQWPATLVQPVGSPLSLECTVEGTSNPNLYWYRQAAGRGLQLLFYSVGIGQISSEVPQNLSASRPQDRQFILSSKKLLLSDSGFYLCAWSVSFGNYGYTFGSGTRLTVV.